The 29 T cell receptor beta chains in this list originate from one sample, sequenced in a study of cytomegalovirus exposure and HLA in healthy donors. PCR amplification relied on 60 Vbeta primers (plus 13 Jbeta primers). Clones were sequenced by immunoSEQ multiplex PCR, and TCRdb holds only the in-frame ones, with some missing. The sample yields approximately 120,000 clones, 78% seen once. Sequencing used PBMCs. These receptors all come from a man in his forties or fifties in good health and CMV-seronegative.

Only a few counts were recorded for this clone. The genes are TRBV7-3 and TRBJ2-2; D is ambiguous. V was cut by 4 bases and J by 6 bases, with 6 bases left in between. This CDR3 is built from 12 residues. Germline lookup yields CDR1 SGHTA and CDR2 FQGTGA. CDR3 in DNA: TGTGCCAGCAGCTCGTCGGCCGGGGAGCTGTTTTTT. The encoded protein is CASSSSAGELFF.

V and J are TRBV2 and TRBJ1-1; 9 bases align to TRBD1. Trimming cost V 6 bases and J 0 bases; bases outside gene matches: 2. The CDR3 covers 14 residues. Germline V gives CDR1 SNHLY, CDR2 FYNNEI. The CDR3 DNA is TGTGCCAGCAGGGGGACAGGGTTGAACACTGAAGCTTTCTTT. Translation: CASRGTGLNTEAFF. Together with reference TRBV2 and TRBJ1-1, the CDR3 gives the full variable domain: EPEVTQTPSHQVTQMGQEVILRCVPISNHLYFYWYRQILGQKVEFLVSFYNNEISEKSEIFDDQFSVERPDGSNFTLKIRSTKLEDSAMYFCASRGTGLNTEAFFGQGTRLTVV.

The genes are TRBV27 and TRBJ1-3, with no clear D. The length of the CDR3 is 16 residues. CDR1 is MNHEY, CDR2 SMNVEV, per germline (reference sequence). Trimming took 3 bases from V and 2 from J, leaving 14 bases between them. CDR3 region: CASSFNPREPGNTIYF. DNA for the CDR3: TGTGCCAGCAGTTTCAATCCAAGGGAGCCTGGAAACACCATATATTTT.

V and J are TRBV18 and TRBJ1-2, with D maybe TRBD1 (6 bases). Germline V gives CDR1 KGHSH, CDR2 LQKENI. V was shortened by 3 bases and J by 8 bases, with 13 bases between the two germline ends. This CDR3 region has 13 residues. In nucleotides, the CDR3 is TGTGCCAGCTCACCCAACAGGGATGACGGCTACACCTTC. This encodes CASSPNRDDGYTF.

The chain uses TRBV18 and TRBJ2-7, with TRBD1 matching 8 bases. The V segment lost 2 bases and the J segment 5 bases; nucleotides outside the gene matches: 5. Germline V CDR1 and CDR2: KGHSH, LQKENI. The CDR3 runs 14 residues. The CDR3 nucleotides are TGTGCCAGCTCACCAGGCGCAGGGGGCCACGAGCAGTACTTC. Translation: CASSPGAGGHEQYF.

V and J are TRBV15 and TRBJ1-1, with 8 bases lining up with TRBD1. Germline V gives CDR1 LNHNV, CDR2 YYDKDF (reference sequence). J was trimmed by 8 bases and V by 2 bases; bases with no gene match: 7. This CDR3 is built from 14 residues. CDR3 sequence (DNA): TGTGCCACCAGCAGAAATACAGGGGGGACAGAAGCTTTCTTT. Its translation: CATSRNTGGTEAFF.

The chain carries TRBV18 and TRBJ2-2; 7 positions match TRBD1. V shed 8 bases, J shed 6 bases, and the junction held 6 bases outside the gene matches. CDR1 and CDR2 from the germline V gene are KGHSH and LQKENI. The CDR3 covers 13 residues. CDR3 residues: CASARQGAGELFF. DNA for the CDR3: TGTGCCAGCGCGCGTCAGGGGGCCGGGGAGCTGTTTTTT.

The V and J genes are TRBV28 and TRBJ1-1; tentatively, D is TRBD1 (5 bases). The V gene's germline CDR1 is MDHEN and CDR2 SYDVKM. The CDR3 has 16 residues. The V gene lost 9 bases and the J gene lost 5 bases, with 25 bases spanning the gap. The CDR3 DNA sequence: TGTGCCAGTGAGGCGTGGGAAAGGGGTTTAAAAACTGAAGCTTTCTTT. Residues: CASEAWERGLKTEAFF.

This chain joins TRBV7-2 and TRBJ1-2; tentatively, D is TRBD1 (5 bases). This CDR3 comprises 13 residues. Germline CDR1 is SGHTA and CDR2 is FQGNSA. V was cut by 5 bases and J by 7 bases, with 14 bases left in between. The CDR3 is CASSLRVDSGYTF. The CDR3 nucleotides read TGTGCCAGCAGCCTCAGGGTTGACTCTGGCTACACCTTC.

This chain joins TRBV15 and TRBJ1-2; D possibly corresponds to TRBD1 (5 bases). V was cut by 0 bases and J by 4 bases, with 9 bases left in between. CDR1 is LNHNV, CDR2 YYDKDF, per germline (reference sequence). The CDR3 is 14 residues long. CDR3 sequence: CATSRDAGTYGYTF. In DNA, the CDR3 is TGTGCCACCAGCAGAGATGCGGGGACCTATGGCTACACCTTC.

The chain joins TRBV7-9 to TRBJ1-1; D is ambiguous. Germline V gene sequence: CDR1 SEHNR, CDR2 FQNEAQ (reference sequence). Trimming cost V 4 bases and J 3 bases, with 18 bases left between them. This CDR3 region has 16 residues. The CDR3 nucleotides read TGTGCCAGCAGCTCACCACGAGGCGGGAGGGACACTGAAGCTTTCTTT. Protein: CASSSPRGGRDTEAFF.

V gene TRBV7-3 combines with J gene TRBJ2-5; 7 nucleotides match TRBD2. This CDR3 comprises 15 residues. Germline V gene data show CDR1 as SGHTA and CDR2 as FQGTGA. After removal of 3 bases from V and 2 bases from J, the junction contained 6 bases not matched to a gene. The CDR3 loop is CASSFSGGDQETQYF. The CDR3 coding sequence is TGTGCCAGCAGCTTTAGTGGGGGGGATCAAGAGACCCAGTACTTC.

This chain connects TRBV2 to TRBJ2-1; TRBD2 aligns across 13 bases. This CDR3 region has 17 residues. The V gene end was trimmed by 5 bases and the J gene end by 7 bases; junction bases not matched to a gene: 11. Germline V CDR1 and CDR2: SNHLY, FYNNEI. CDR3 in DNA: TGTGCCAGCAGTCGAAGACTAGCGGGGGGCTCTTGGAATGAGCAGTTCTTC. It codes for CASSRRLAGGSWNEQFF. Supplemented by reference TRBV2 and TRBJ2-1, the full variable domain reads EPEVTQTPSHQVTQMGQEVILRCVPISNHLYFYWYRQILGQKVEFLVSFYNNEISEKSEIFDDQFSVERPDGSNFTLKIRSTKLEDSAMYFCASSRRLAGGSWNEQFFGPGTRLTVL.

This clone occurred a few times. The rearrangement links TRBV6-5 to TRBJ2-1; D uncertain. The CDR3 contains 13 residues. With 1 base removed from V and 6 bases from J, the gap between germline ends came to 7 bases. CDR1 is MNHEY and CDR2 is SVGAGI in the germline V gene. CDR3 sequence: CASSYFTGNEQFF. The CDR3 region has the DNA TGTGCCAGCAGTTACTTCACGGGCAATGAGCAGTTCTTC.

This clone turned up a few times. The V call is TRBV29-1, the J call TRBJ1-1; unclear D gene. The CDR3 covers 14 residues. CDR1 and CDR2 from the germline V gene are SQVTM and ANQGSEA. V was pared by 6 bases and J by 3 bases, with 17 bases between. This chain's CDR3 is CSVVLGALYTEAFF. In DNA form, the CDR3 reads TGCAGCGTCGTCCTCGGAGCCCTTTACACTGAAGCTTTCTTT.

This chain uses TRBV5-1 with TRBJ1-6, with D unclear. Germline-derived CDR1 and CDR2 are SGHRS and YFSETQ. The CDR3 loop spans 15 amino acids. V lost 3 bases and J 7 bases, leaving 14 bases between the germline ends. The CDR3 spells CASSWATSDNSPLHF. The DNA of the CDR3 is TGCGCCAGCAGCTGGGCGACATCCGACAATTCACCCCTCCACTTT.

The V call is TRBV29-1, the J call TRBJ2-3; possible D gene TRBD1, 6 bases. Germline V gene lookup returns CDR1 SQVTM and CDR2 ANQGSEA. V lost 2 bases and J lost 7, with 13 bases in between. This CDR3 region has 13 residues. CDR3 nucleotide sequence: TGCAGCGTTGAAAAGCAACAGGGTAATACGCAGTATTTT. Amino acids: CSVEKQQGNTQYF.

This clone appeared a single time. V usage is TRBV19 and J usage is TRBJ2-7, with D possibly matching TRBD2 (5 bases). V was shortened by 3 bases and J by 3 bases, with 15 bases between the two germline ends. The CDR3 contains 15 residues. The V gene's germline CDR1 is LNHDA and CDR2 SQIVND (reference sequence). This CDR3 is CASSMDSMGGYEQYF. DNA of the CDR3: TGTGCCAGTAGTATGGACTCCATGGGCGGCTACGAGCAGTACTTC.

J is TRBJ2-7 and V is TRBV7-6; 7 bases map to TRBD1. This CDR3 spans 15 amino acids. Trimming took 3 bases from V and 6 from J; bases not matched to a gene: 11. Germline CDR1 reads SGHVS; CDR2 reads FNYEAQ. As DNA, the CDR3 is TGTGCCAGCAGCTTTTTTTCCGGGGACAGAAGCGAGCAGTACTTC. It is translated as CASSFFSGDRSEQYF.

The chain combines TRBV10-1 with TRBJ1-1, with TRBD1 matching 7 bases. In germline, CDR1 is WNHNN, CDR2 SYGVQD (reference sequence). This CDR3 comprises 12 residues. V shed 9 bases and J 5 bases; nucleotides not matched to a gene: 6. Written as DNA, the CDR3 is TGCGCCAGGAAGACAGGGAGGACTGAAGCTTTCTTT. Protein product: CARKTGRTEAFF.

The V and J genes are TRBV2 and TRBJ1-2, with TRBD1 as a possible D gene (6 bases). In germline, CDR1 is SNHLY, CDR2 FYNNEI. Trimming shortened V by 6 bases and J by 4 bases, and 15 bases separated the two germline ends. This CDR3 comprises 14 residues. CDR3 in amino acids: CASSAGVRSYGYTF. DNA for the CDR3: TGTGCCAGCAGCGCAGGGGTTAGGAGCTATGGCTACACCTTC.

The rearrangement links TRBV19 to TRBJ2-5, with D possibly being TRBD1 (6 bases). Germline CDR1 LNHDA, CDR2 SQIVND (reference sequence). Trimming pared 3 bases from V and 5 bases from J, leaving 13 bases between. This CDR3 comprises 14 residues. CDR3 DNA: TGTGCCAGTAGTATGTGGGGGCAGGAGGAGACCCAGTACTTC. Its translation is CASSMWGQEETQYF.

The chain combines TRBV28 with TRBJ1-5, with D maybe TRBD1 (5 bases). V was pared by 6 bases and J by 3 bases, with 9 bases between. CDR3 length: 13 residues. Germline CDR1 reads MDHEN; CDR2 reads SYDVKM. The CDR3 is CASRTDANQPQHF. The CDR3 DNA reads TGTGCCAGCAGGACAGACGCCAATCAGCCCCAGCATTTT.

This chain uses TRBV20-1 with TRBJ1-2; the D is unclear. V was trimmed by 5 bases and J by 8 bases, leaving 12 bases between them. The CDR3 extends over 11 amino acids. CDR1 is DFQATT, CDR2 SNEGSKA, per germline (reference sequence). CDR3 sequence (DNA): TGCAGTGCTGGAGGAGACTCGGGCTACACCTTC. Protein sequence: CSAGGDSGYTF.

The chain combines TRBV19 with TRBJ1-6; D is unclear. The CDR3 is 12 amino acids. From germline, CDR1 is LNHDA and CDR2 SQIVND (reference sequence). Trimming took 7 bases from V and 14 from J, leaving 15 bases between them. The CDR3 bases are TGTGCCAGTACCCCGGACTTCTTTACCCTCCACTTT. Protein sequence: CASTPDFFTLHF.

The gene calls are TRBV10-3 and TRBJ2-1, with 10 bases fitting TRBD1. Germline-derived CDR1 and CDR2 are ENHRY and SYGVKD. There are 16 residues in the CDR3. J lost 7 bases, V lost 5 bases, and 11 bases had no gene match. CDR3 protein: CAISQGQGGVLNEQFF. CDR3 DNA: TGTGCCATCAGTCAAGGACAGGGGGGAGTTTTGAATGAGCAGTTCTTC.

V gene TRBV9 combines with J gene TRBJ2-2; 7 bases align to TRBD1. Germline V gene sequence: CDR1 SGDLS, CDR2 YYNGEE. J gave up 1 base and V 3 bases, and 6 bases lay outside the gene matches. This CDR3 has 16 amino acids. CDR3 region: CASSDRDRRNTGELFF. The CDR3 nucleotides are TGTGCCAGCAGCGACCGGGACAGACGGAACACCGGGGAGCTGTTTTTT.

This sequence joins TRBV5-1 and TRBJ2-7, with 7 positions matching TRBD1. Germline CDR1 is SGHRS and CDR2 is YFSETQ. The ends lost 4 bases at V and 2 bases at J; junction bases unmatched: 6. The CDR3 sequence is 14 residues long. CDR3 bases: TGCGCCAGCAGCGCCCGCCAGGGGGCCTACGAGCAGTACTTC. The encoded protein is CASSARQGAYEQYF.

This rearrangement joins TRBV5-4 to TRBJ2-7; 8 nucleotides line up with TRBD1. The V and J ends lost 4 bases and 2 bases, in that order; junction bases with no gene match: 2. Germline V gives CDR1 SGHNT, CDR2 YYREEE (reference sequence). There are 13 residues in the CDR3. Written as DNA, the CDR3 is TGTGCCAGCAGCGGGGACAGGACCTACGAGCAGTACTTC. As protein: CASSGDRTYEQYF.